Below are 20 T cell receptor beta chains sequenced from a single sample in a study of CD8 T cells in ankylosing spondylitis. TCRdb independently ran MiXCR on the 5' RACE reads; one entry per CDR3 protein. The profile shows roughly 180,000 distinct CDR3 sequences, 10% to 15% of them singletons. What was sequenced was blood, either unsorted or a sorted T cell fraction (not recorded which). The receptors were gathered from a female donor with ankylosing spondylitis or in good health (not recorded which).

The chain couples TRBV19 to TRBJ1-1, with a weak D call TRBD1 (6 bases). V was cut by 7 bases and J by 4 bases, with 13 bases left in between. Germline V gene lookup returns CDR1 LNHDA and CDR2 SQIVND (reference sequence). The CDR3 consists of 13 residues. For the CDR3, the DNA is TGTGCCAGTAATCATAGGGGGGGCACTGAAGCTTTCTTT. This gives the protein CASNHRGGTEAFF. Looking up the rest from reference TRBV19 and TRBJ1-1 gives the full variable domain: DGGITQSPKYLFRKEGQNVTLSCEQNLNHDAMYWYRQDPGQGLRLIYYSQIVNDFQKGDIAEGYSVSREKKESFPLTVTSAQKNPTAFYLCASNHRGGTEAFFGQGTRLTVV.

This clonotype was observed at least ten times. The chain joins TRBV18 to TRBJ1-5; 8 bases fit TRBD1. The CDR3 covers 15 residues. The J segment lost 4 bases and the V segment lost 5 bases, leaving 7 bases of the junction unmatched. Germline V CDR1 and CDR2: KGHSH, LQKENI. The CDR3 reads CASSSGQGPNQPQHF. Here the CDR3 DNA reads TGTGCCAGCTCATCTGGACAGGGTCCTAATCAGCCCCAGCATTTT.

A remark on this clonotype: A much larger clone lies one base from this, so it may be a read error. CDR3 in DNA: TGTGCCAACAGCGCGGACACCTACAATGAGCAGTTCTTC. Protein: CANSADTYNEQFF. The J gene is TRBJ2-1, the V gene TRBV7-2; D possibly corresponds to TRBD1 (5 bases). Germline loops: CDR1 SGHTA, CDR2 FQGNSA. The CDR3 consists of 13 residues.

The sample holds a few counts of this clonotype. The V gene is TRBV5-1, the J gene TRBJ2-3, with TRBD2 as a possible D gene (6 bases). The CDR3 loop spans 15 amino acids. Germline V gives CDR1 SGHRS, CDR2 YFSETQ. Trimming stripped 1 base from V and 3 bases from J, with 12 bases between. This CDR3 is CASSLRGMETDTQYF. Here the CDR3 DNA reads TGCGCCAGCAGCTTGCGGGGGATGGAGACAGATACGCAGTATTTT.

This sequence joins TRBV5-1 and TRBJ2-7; no clear D. Germline V CDR1 and CDR2: SGHRS, YFSETQ. Trimming took 5 bases from V and 0 from J, leaving 9 bases between them. CDR3 size: 13 residues. CDR3 nucleotide sequence: TGCGCCAGCAGGGCGTCGGACTCCTACGAGCAGTACTTC. Its translation is CASRASDSYEQYF. Full variable domain (outside the CDR3, taken from reference TRBV5-1 and TRBJ2-7): KAGVTQTPRYLIKTRGQQVTLSCSPISGHRSVSWYQQTPGQGLQFLFEYFSETQRNKGNFPGRFSGRQFSNSRSEMNVSTLELGDSALYLCASRASDSYEQYFGPGTRLTVT.

This clonotype was found many times. The chain joins TRBV7-3 to TRBJ1-3; the D is unclear. With 5 bases removed from V and 2 bases from J, the gap between germline ends came to 10 bases. CDR1 is SGHTA and CDR2 is FQGTGA in the germline V gene. The CDR3 contains 14 residues. This CDR3 reads CASSEGYTGNTIYF. The DNA for the CDR3 is TGTGCCAGCAGCGAGGGTTACACTGGAAACACCATATATTTT.

The chain recombines TRBV7-2 with TRBJ2-5; a weak D match, TRBD2 (5 bases). The germline gives CDR1 SGHTA, CDR2 FQGNSA. The CDR3 is 17 amino acids. Deletions cut 4 bases from V and 1 base from J, with 19 bases between. Here the CDR3 DNA reads TGTGCCAGCAGCTCCCCGGGGTACCAATCCCTCCAAGAGACCCAGTACTTC. This sequence encodes CASSSPGYQSLQETQYF.

The chain has TRBV7-3 and TRBJ2-3; D unclear. Per the germline V gene, CDR1 is SGHTA and CDR2 is FQGTGA. The length of the CDR3 is 13 residues. V was cut by 5 bases and J by 2 bases, with 8 bases left in between. CDR3 bases: TGTGCCAGCAGCCCCGCTAACACAGATACGCAGTATTTT. The encoded protein is CASSPANTDTQYF.

This clonotype appeared a few times. The chain is built from TRBV15 and TRBJ2-3, with a possible D match to TRBD1 (5 bases). Germline lookup yields CDR1 LNHNV and CDR2 YYDKDF (reference sequence). V was cut by 0 bases and J by 2 bases, with 12 bases left in between. The CDR3 loop spans 16 amino acids. The CDR3 DNA follows: TGTGCCACCAGCAGAGATCAGCAGGGTTACACAGATACGCAGTATTTT. It is translated as CATSRDQQGYTDTQYF.

This clonotype was counted ten times or more. The genes are TRBV27 and TRBJ2-7; D remains unclear. V was trimmed by 2 bases and J by 2 bases, leaving 7 bases between them. The CDR3 consists of 13 residues. The germline gives CDR1 MNHEY, CDR2 SMNVEV (reference sequence). The CDR3 spells CASSLKSTYEQYF. For the CDR3, the DNA is TGTGCCAGCAGTTTAAAGAGCACCTACGAGCAGTACTTC.

Note on this clonotype: A clone one base away is much larger, so this may be a read error. The J gene is TRBJ2-1, the V gene TRBV4-3; tentative D call: TRBD2 (5 bases). The CDR3 totals 15 residues. V was clipped by 0 bases and J by 1 base, with 7 bases between them. The germline CDR1 and CDR2 sequences are LGHNA and YSLEER. The CDR3 sequence is CASSQDEGSYNEQFF. The CDR3 region has the DNA TGCGCCAGCAGCCAAGATGAGGGATCCTACAATGAGCAGTTCTTC.

This sequence joins TRBV20-1 and TRBJ2-1, with 11 bases matching TRBD2. The CDR3 sequence is 14 residues long. V gave up 5 bases and J gave up 9 bases; unmatched junction bases: 9. The germline V gene has CDR1 DFQATT and CDR2 SNEGSKA (reference sequence). CDR3 nucleotides: TGCAGTGCTTTACTAGCGGGAGAAGGAGCTGAGCAGTTCTTC. It codes for CSALLAGEGAEQFF.

This clonotype was observed many times. In DNA, the CDR3 is TGTGCCAGCAGCTTGGATCGGGACTCCTACAATGAGCAGTTCTTC. Protein sequence: CASSLDRDSYNEQFF. The gene calls are TRBV7-8 and TRBJ2-1; D perhaps matches TRBD2 (5 bases). Germline CDR1 and CDR2: SGHVS and FQNEAQ. Trimming took off 3 bases at V and 0 bases at J, with 9 bases between the two ends. This CDR3 is built from 15 residues.

This clonotype was detected many times. The V call is TRBV24-1, the J call TRBJ2-1, with 10 bases that match TRBD2. With 1 base clipped from V and 2 bases from J, the junction kept 4 bases outside the gene matches. CDR3 size: 17 residues. Germline assignment: CDR1 KGHDR and CDR2 SFDVKD. This CDR3 reads CATSDFGLAEPYNEQFF. The CDR3 DNA reads TGTGCCACCAGTGATTTCGGACTAGCGGAGCCCTACAATGAGCAGTTCTTC.

The sample holds many counts of this clonotype. The chain employs TRBV4-3 and TRBJ2-7, with TRBD1 matching 8 bases. Per germline, CDR1 LGHNA and CDR2 YSLEER. The CDR3 contains 15 residues. The V gene end was trimmed by 4 bases and the J gene end by 3 bases; junction bases not matched to a gene: 8. The CDR3 spells CASSPGTGFVYEQYF. CDR3 DNA sequence: TGCGCCAGCAGCCCGGGGACAGGTTTCGTCTACGAGCAGTACTTC.

This rearrangement joins TRBV3-1 to TRBJ2-2; D is unclear. Germline lookup yields CDR1 LGHDT and CDR2 YNNKEL (reference sequence). The CDR3 is 15 residues long. Trimming left V 1 base short and J 2 bases short, with 8 bases between. The CDR3 DNA follows: TGTGCCAGCAGCCAAGTATCGGTTAACACCGGGGAGCTGTTTTTT. Protein product: CASSQVSVNTGELFF.

This clonotype was seen many times. The chain couples TRBV6-1 to TRBJ1-5, with D possibly matching TRBD1 (6 bases). Germline CDR1 and CDR2: MNHNS and SASEGT. CDR3 length: 13 amino acids. With 5 bases removed from V and 7 bases from J, the gap between germline ends came to 12 bases. The CDR3 loop is CASSQGLGQPQHF. CDR3 coding DNA: TGTGCCAGCAGTCAGGGGTTAGGACAGCCCCAGCATTTT.

This clonotype was detected a few times. The CDR3 DNA reads TGTGCCAGCTCACCACAGCGGACCGCGGGGGCGCAGTATTTT. Encoded protein: CASSPQRTAGAQYF. This chain joins TRBV18 and TRBJ2-3; 7 nucleotides match TRBD2. Losses at the gene ends were 1 base for V and 10 bases for J; bases not matched to a gene: 8. Germline V gene data show CDR1 as KGHSH and CDR2 as LQKENI. The CDR3 loop spans 14 amino acids.

This clonotype was counted ten times or more. The rearrangement links TRBV20-1 to TRBJ2-2; D unclear. Germline V gives CDR1 DFQATT, CDR2 SNEGSKA (reference sequence). With 3 bases removed from V and 7 bases from J, the gap between germline ends came to 12 bases. The CDR3 runs to 13 residues. The CDR3, as DNA: TGCAGTGCTAGTATCCTGGATGGCGGGGAGCTGTTTTTT. Translated, it gives CSASILDGGELFF.

This clonotype was found many times. The rearrangement uses TRBV7-6 and TRBJ2-3; the D is unclear. The CDR3 has 16 amino acids. The germline V gene has CDR1 SGHVS and CDR2 FNYEAQ. Trimming took off 1 base at V and 6 bases at J, with 17 bases between the two ends. CDR3 region: CASSLVGPHVPDTQYF. CDR3 in DNA: TGTGCCAGCAGCTTAGTAGGCCCCCACGTTCCGGATACGCAGTATTTT.